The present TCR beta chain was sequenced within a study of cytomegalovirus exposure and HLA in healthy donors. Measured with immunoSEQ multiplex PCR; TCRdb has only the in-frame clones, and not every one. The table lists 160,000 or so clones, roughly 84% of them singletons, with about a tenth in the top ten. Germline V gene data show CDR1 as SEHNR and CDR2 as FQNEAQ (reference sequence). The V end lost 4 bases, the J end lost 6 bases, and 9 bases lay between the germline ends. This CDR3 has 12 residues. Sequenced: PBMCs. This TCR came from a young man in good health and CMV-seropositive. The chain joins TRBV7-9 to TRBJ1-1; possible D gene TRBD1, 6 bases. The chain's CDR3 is CASSSEGAEAFF. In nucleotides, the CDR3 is TGTGCCAGCAGCTCCGAGGGGGCTGAAGCTTTCTTT.